These 25 T cell receptor delta chains were sequenced from one sample in a study of Vδ1+ human thymocytes. Study-wide points: In the thymus, TRG and TRD repertoires looked highly polyclonal with Gaussian CDR3 lengths.

Sequences come from RNA converted to cDNA by reverse transcription. Multiplex PCR used pooled V-gene forward primers and a constant-region reverse primer to amplify CDR3s. TCRdb fed the multiplex PCR reads into CATT to redo clone calling. This sample has approximately 58,000 delta-chain clones, with roughly 16% found just once. These receptors have no identified antigens. Source material: Vdelta1+ gamma-delta thymocytes from the thymus. Sample subset: FACS-sorted CD3+ TCRalphabeta- TCRVdelta1+ TCRVdelta2- thymocytes. The receptors stem from a girl less than two years old who had congenital heart surgery.

This clone was detected only a few times. The chain is built from TRDV1 and TRDJ1; tentative D call: TRDD3 (6 bases). Germline V gene lookup returns CDR1 TSWWSYY and CDR2 QGS. The CDR3 is made up of 21 amino acids. V lost 2 bases to trimming and J lost 0 bases, with 28 bases between them. CDR3 protein: CALGERGYGLGFNGYTDKLIF. CDR3 coding DNA: TGTGCTCTTGGGGAAAGGGGTTACGGACTGGGCTTTAACGGATACACCGATAAACTCATCTTT.

The gene calls are TRDV1 and TRDJ1, with D perhaps TRDD2 or TRDD3 (5 bases each). With 2 bases removed from V and 1 base from J, the gap between germline ends came to 26 bases. Germline assignment: CDR1 TSWWSYY and CDR2 QGS. The CDR3 contains 20 residues. The CDR3 DNA reads TGTGCTCTTGGGGAAAGAGTGGACCCCTACGTCGGATATACCACCGATAAACTCATCTTT. It translates to CALGERVDPYVGYTTDKLIF.

This rearrangement joins TRDV1 to TRDJ1, with TRDD2 matching over 9 bases. Per the germline V gene, CDR1 is TSWWSYY and CDR2 is QGS. With V trimmed by 6 bases and J by 0 bases, 26 bases remained unmatched. CDR3 size: 22 residues. The CDR3, as DNA: TGTGCTCTTGGTGCCCCGGCCTTCCTACGTCGCAGTGGATACGCGGACACCGATAAACTCATCTTT. Protein: CALGAPAFLRRSGYADTDKLIF.

To note about this clone: A read error is possible here, since a much larger clone lies one base away. The chain employs TRDV2 and TRDJ3, with D possibly matching TRDD3 (5 bases). The CDR3 has 16 residues. Trimming stripped 5 bases from V and 4 bases from J, with 14 bases between. Germline CDR1 is GEAIGNYY and CDR2 is EKD. Written as DNA, the CDR3 is TGTGCCTGTGTTGGGGCTACCGCGTGGGACACCCGACAGATGTTTTTC. It is translated as CACVGATAWDTRQMFF.

The genes are TRDV1 and TRDJ1; 9 bases are shared with TRDD3. This CDR3 contains 16 residues. The ends lost 6 bases at V and 8 bases at J; junction bases unmatched: 16. Germline CDR1 and CDR2: TSWWSYY and QGS. The CDR3 DNA follows: TGTGCTCTTGGCCGGGACTATCTGGGGGATTTCGACAAACTCATCTTT. Residues: CALGRDYLGDFDKLIF.

The V gene is TRDV1, the J gene TRDJ1; 7 nucleotides line up with TRDD3. The CDR3 spans 16 residues. V lost 3 bases and J lost 3; bases outside the gene matches: 10. CDR1 and CDR2 (germline): TSWWSYY, QGS. CDR3 residues: CALGDSTLGGPDKLIF. The CDR3 DNA reads as TGTGCTCTTGGGGACTCTACGCTGGGGGGACCCGATAAACTCATCTTT.

The genes are TRDV1 and TRDJ1; 10 bases agree with TRDD3. CDR1 and CDR2 (germline): TSWWSYY, QGS. This CDR3 is built from 18 residues. V shed 2 bases, J shed 2 bases, and the junction held 11 bases outside the gene matches. The CDR3 DNA sequence: TGTGCTCTTGGGGAAGGAACAAGGGGACTGGGGGATACCGATAAACTCATCTTT. Translated: CALGEGTRGLGDTDKLIF.

As for this clone: An end of the junction differs from the germline gene, which may be a read error. This chain links TRDV1 with TRDJ1; TRDD3 matches 9 bases. The CDR3 sequence is 21 residues long. Germline V gene lookup returns CDR1 TSWWSYY and CDR2 QGS. This chain's CDR3 is CALGELRVYGGGDTSTDRLIF. The CDR3 DNA follows: TGTGCTCTTGGGGAATTAAGGGTGTACGGAGGGGGGGATACCTCCACCGATAGACTCATCTTT.

The V call is TRDV1, the J call TRDJ1; no clear D. CDR1 TSWWSYY and CDR2 QGS come from the germline V gene. The V end lost 0 bases, the J end lost 10 bases, and 6 bases lay between the germline ends. This CDR3 spans 11 amino acids. The CDR3 is CALGELGGLIF. Here the CDR3 DNA reads TGTGCTCTTGGGGAACTCGGAGGACTCATCTTT.

This rearrangement joins TRDV1 to TRDJ1; no definite D call. Germline assignment: CDR1 TSWWSYY and CDR2 QGS. The CDR3 has 12 amino acids. Trimming removed 4 bases from V and 5 bases from J, with 8 bases in between. The DNA for the CDR3 is TGTGCTCTTGGGGTTCGTGGGGATAAACTCATCTTT. Translation gives CALGVRGDKLIF.

This clone was counted between two and nine times. The chain employs TRDV1 and TRDJ1, with 8 bases fitting TRDD3. Germline CDR1 and CDR2: TSWWSYY and QGS. After removal of 2 bases from V and 2 bases from J, the junction contained 13 bases not matched to a gene. CDR3 length: 18 amino acids. CDR3 sequence reads: CALGETGVGGSDTDKLIF. As DNA, the CDR3 is TGTGCTCTTGGGGAAACGGGGGTTGGGGGATCCGATACCGATAAACTCATCTTT.

This chain uses TRDV1 with TRDJ1, with 10 positions matching TRDD3. Germline-derived CDR1 and CDR2 are TSWWSYY and QGS. The CDR3 totals 25 residues. J was trimmed by 2 bases and V by 6 bases; bases with no gene match: 36. CDR3 sequence (DNA): TGTGCTCTTGGACATGTAAACTGGGGGATGATCGTTACTCGACGCCCGAACAGGAGTACCGATAAACTCATCTTT. Translated, it gives CALGHVNWGMIVTRRPNRSTDKLIF.

This chain links TRDV1 with TRDJ1; D is perhaps TRDD3 (6 bases). The ends were cut back, 1 base at V and 1 base at J, with 19 bases in the middle. This CDR3 spans 18 amino acids. Germline lookup yields CDR1 TSWWSYY and CDR2 QGS. CDR3 DNA: TGTGCTCTTGGGGAACAAGGTTGGACTGGGAGGGTCACCGATAAACTCATCTTT. As protein: CALGEQGWTGRVTDKLIF.

The chain carries TRDV1 and TRDJ1; no clear D gene. Germline CDR1 is TSWWSYY and CDR2 is QGS. This CDR3 is 15 amino acids long. The V end lost 1 base, the J end lost 1 base, and 10 bases lay between the germline ends. CDR3 in amino acids: CALGEPSRTTDKLIF. The CDR3 bases are TGTGCTCTTGGGGAACCCAGTCGGACCACCGATAAACTCATCTTT.

The gene calls are TRDV1 and TRDJ1, with TRDD3 matching 9 bases. The CDR3 is 21 residues long. Germline V gene data show CDR1 as TSWWSYY and CDR2 as QGS. J was trimmed by 0 bases and V by 2 bases; bases with no gene match: 19. The CDR3: CALGEFLPAYWGTPNTDKLIF. DNA of the CDR3: TGTGCTCTTGGGGAATTCCTTCCCGCCTACTGGGGGACACCCAACACCGATAAACTCATCTTT.

This clone was detected only a few times. The chain employs TRDV1 and TRDJ1, with TRDD3 identical over 12 bases. This CDR3 spans 19 amino acids. The trim removed 4 bases at V and 0 bases at J, leaving 12 bases unmatched. CDR1 is TSWWSYY and CDR2 is QGS in the germline V gene. Here the CDR3 DNA reads TGTGCTCTTGGGGTCCCTACTGGGGGATACCTGTCGTACACCGATAAACTCATCTTT. Protein sequence: CALGVPTGGYLSYTDKLIF.

The chain employs TRDV1 and TRDJ1; D remains unclear. Germline loops: CDR1 TSWWSYY, CDR2 QGS. There are 15 residues in the CDR3. The ends were cut back, 3 bases at V and 0 bases at J, with 11 bases in the middle. The CDR3 DNA is TGTGCTCTTGGGGACCTCCCTAAGTACACCGATAAACTCATCTTT. Translated, it gives CALGDLPKYTDKLIF.

The V gene is TRDV1, the J gene TRDJ1; 8 nucleotides agree with TRDD3. CDR3 length: 19 amino acids. J was trimmed by 10 bases and V by 2 bases; bases with no gene match: 24. The germline V gene has CDR1 TSWWSYY and CDR2 QGS. The CDR3 nucleotides read TGTGCTCTTGGGGAAGGTCTCTCCGTACTGGGGGCTTCTTCGGGAGGACTCATCTTT. Translated: CALGEGLSVLGASSGGLIF.

The chain uses TRDV1 and TRDJ1; 7 bases are shared with TRDD2. V shed 0 bases and J 10 bases; nucleotides not matched to a gene: 20. CDR1 is TSWWSYY, CDR2 QGS, per germline. CDR3 length equals 18 residues. In DNA form, the CDR3 reads TGTGCTCTTGGGGAACTGGATCTTCCTATGAGTCATAGGGGGGGACTCATCTTT. It is translated as CALGELDLPMSHRGGLIF.

This clone appeared a few times. This chain uses TRDV1 with TRDJ1, with TRDD3 matching over 9 bases. Per the germline V gene, CDR1 is TSWWSYY and CDR2 is QGS. The CDR3 contains 18 residues. Trimming cost V 1 base and J 4 bases; bases outside gene matches: 13. The CDR3 here is CALGEPSTGGDEVDKLIF. CDR3 nucleotide sequence: TGTGCTCTTGGGGAACCAAGTACTGGGGGAGACGAGGTCGATAAACTCATCTTT.

The chain recombines TRDV1 with TRDJ1; D might be TRDD2 (5 bases). The CDR3 runs 19 residues. Trimming removed 0 bases from V and 0 bases from J, with 20 bases in between. Germline V gives CDR1 TSWWSYY, CDR2 QGS. CDR3 sequence (DNA): TGTGCTCTTGGGGAACTCCCTCGCTTCCCAAACATCCACACCGATAAACTCATCTTT. It codes for CALGELPRFPNIHTDKLIF.

The chain is built from TRDV1 and TRDJ1; D is perhaps TRDD3 (8 bases). Germline V gene data show CDR1 as TSWWSYY and CDR2 as QGS. Trimming pared 6 bases from V and 2 bases from J, leaving 34 bases between. CDR3 size: 21 residues. The CDR3 coding sequence is TGTGCTCTTGGACCTCTTTCCTACTCGGGATACGCGGGAGGTCGAACCGATAAACTCATCTTT. Encoded protein: CALGPLSYSGYAGGRTDKLIF.

The chain carries TRAV29/DV5 and TRDJ1; no clear D. Germline lookup yields CDR1 NSMFDY and CDR2 ISSIKDK. The CDR3 length is 15 residues. Trimming shortened V by 2 bases and J by 0 bases, and 14 bases separated the two germline ends. CDR3 amino acids: CAARFFPPDTDKLIF. DNA for the CDR3: TGTGCAGCAAGGTTTTTCCCCCCGGACACCGATAAACTCATCTTT.

The chain carries TRDV1 and TRDJ1; D is undetermined. Germline V gene data show CDR1 as TSWWSYY and CDR2 as QGS. V was clipped by 4 bases and J by 0 bases, with 24 bases between them. CDR3 length: 19 amino acids. CDR3 sequence (DNA): TGTGCTCTTGGGGGACCCCGACAAGTCCCCCGTAGCTACACCGATAAACTCATCTTT. Its translation: CALGGPRQVPRSYTDKLIF.

V is TRDV1 and J is TRDJ1, with 7 bases aligning to TRDD3. In germline, CDR1 is TSWWSYY, CDR2 QGS. CDR3 length: 23 amino acids. Trimming took 4 bases from V and 8 from J; bases not matched to a gene: 37. The CDR3 DNA sequence: TGTGCTCTTGGGGTCGACTACGGCCTGACACTTACCCTGGGATGTCTGGGGGGACCGAAACTCATCTTT. Protein product: CALGVDYGLTLTLGCLGGPKLIF.